Listed below are T cell receptor beta chains from one sample, sequenced in a study of shared clonotypes between healthy human individuals. Using immunoSEQ multiplex PCR, the repertoire was profiled, and TCRdb retains in-frame clones only, with some absent. Of about 1.1 million clones in the sample, 60% to 85% were seen once. The specimen sequenced was memory CD4+ T cells from PBMCs. The source is a man between 18 and 35 years old in good health. Some clones in this sample may be carry-over from other donors' samples. The CDR3 runs from the conserved cysteine through the conserved F or W. A D gene is named only where the DNA matches it firmly. Size is stated for part of the rows, as once, few or many counts, or as a class when the clone is expanded.

>TRBV5-6|-|16|once|TRBJ1-1
TGTGCCAGCAGCCCCCTGAGGGCCAATCTGGGCACTGAAGCTTTCTTT
CASSPLRANLGTEAFF
>TRBV7-9|TRBD1|15|few|TRBJ1-2
TGTGCCAGCAGCTCAGGGACAGCGTCTAACTATGGCTACACCTTC
CASSSGTASNYGYTF
>TRBV5-4|TRBD2|15|-|TRBJ2-7
TGTGCCAGCAGCTTCAAAAGCGGGGCTCGCTACGAGCAGTACTTC
CASSFKSGARYEQYF
>TRBV5-1|-|15|few|TRBJ2-2
TGCGCCAGCAGACTGACAGAGACCAACACCGGGGAGCTGTTTTTT
CASRLTETNTGELFF
>TRBV2|TRBD1|13|-|TRBJ1-1
TGTGCCAGCAGTTCTACAGGGGCCACTGAAGCTTTCTTT
CASSSTGATEAFF
>TRBV27|-|13|-|TRBJ1-1
TGTGCCAGCAGTACTACTTTGGAGAGCCGGGCTTTCTTT
CASSTTLESRAFF
>TRBV28|-|15|-|TRBJ1-2
TGTGCCAGCAGCCGCTCAGGGTCTGAAAACTATGGCTACACCTTC
CASSRSGSENYGYTF
>TRBV28|TRBD1|18|-|TRBJ2-7
TGTGCCAGCAGTTTACCCCGACAGGGGGTTTACGGGGTTTACGAGCAGTACTTC
CASSLPRQGVYGVYEQYF
>TRBV28|-|14|-|TRBJ1-2
TGTGCCAGCAGAGGCGGCGGGGGAGCTGGTGGCTACACCTTC
CASRGGGGAGGYTF
>TRBV2|-|16|once|TRBJ2-3
TGTGCCAGCAGGGCCTTAGATGGGATAGGTTTAGATACGCAGTATTTT
CASRALDGIGLDTQYF
>TRBV18|TRBD1|14|-|TRBJ2-7
TGTGCCAGCTCACCGGGACAGACATCCTACGAGCAGTACTTC
CASSPGQTSYEQYF
>TRBV6-6|TRBD2|15|-|TRBJ2-2
TGTGCCAGCAGTCCTAGCGGGAGTGAGTACGGGGAGCTGTTTTTT
CASSPSGSEYGELFF
>TRBV5-4|-|16|-|TRBJ2-2
TGTGCCAGCAGCTTGGTGTCTCCAGGGAACACCGGGGAGCTGTTTTTT
CASSLVSPGNTGELFF
>TRBV6-6|TRBD2|15|-|TRBJ2-7
TGTGCCAGCAGTTACGGTAGCGGGAGGTCCTACGAGCAGTACTTC
CASSYGSGRSYEQYF
>TRBV5-1|TRBD1|15|-|TRBJ2-7
TGCGCCAGCAGCCCTGGGGACAGCCGCGATGGGGAGCAGTACTTC
CASSPGDSRDGEQYF
>TRBV27|TRBD1|14|-|TRBJ2-2
TGTGCCAGCAGATGGACAGGGGACACCGGGGAGCTGTTTTTT
CASRWTGDTGELFF
>TRBV19|TRBD2|15|-|TRBJ2-1
TGTGCCAGTAGTCTTGCGGGAGGGCTTGGCGATGAGCAGTTCTTC
CASSLAGGLGDEQFF
>TRBV28|-|13|-|TRBJ1-1
TGTGCCAGCAGTTTAGAATTGAACACTGAAGCTTTCTTT
CASSLELNTEAFF
>TRBV5-1|TRBD1|17|few|TRBJ2-6
TGCGCCAGCAGTCAGGCGAAACAGGGGTCTGGGGCCAACGTCCTGACTTTC
CASSQAKQGSGANVLTF
>TRBV7-9|TRBD2|16|-|TRBJ2-1
TGTGCCAGCAGCTCCCTTATGACTAGCGGGAGGGGTGAGCAGTTCTTC
CASSSLMTSGRGEQFF
>TRBV19|TRBD2|17|-|TRBJ2-2
TGTGCCAGTAGCCGAGGGACTAGCGGGGGTTACACCGGGGAGCTGTTTTTT
CASSRGTSGGYTGELFF
>TRBV29-1|-|14|-|TRBJ2-2
TGCAGCGTGGAGCGGAGGTTGAACACCGGGGAGCTGTTTTTT
CSVERRLNTGELFF
>TRBV11-2|TRBD2|15|once|TRBJ2-7
TGTGCCAGCAGCAGAAGACGCCTAGCGGGAGTCGAGCAGTACTTC
CASSRRRLAGVEQYF
>TRBV15|-|13|few|TRBJ2-5
TGTGCCACCAGCAGGGGGACCGAAGAGACCCAGTACTTC
CATSRGTEETQYF
>TRBV27|TRBD2|20|-|TRBJ2-7
TGTGCCAGCAGTTTAAAGTCGGCTAGCGGGAGGGCGGTGCGGTCCTACGAGCAGTACTTC
CASSLKSASGRAVRSYEQYF
>TRBV5-6|TRBD2|15|-|TRBJ2-5
TGTGCCAGCAGCTTGATGGTAGCGGGAGACGTGACCCAGTACTTC
CASSLMVAGDVTQYF
>TRBV19|-|12|-|TRBJ2-1
TGTGCCAGTACCTTCGGGTACAATGAGCAGTTCTTC
CASTFGYNEQFF
>TRBV30|-|14|-|TRBJ1-4
TGTGCCTGGAGATTCGAGGGAGGTGGCGAAAAACTGTTTTTT
CAWRFEGGGEKLFF
>TRBV30|-|12|few|TRBJ1-5
TGTGCCTGGAGCCTTCACAGTACGCCCCAGCATTTT
CAWSLHSTPQHF
>TRBV4-1|-|13|-|TRBJ1-2
TGCGCCAGCAGCCAAGATCTCCCAGGTGGCTACACCTTC
CASSQDLPGGYTF
>TRBV11-2|-|14|-|TRBJ2-7
TGTGCCAGCGAAAACTTAGCTTACTCCTACGAGCAGTACTTC
CASENLAYSYEQYF
>TRBV2|-|14|-|TRBJ2-3
TGTGCCAGCAGTGAGGTTGGGGGCACAGATACGCAGTATTTT
CASSEVGGTDTQYF
>TRBV7-8|-|15|-|TRBJ2-5
TGTGCCAGCAGCCCTGCCAGGAGGTACCAAGAGACCCAGTACTTC
CASSPARRYQETQYF
>TRBV6-1|TRBD1|19|few|TRBJ1-5
TGTGCCAGCAGTGAACTCGTACAGGGGATTTTGGAAAGGAATCAGCCCCAGCATTTT
CASSELVQGILERNQPQHF
>TRBV29-1|TRBD1|15|once|TRBJ1-2
TGCAGCGTCCAAAAGACAGGGGGCGCCGGCTATGGCTACACCTTC
CSVQKTGGAGYGYTF
>TRBV7-9|TRBD2|18|-|TRBJ2-5
TGTGCCAGCAGCGTCCTGCCGGGACTAGCGGGAGGGGGGGAGACCCAGTACTTC
CASSVLPGLAGGGETQYF
>TRBV5-1|-|17|-|TRBJ2-1
TGCGCCAGCAGCTTGGCGTCTGGGACTCTTCTAGGCAATGAGCAGTTCTTC
CASSLASGTLLGNEQFF
>TRBV4-3|-|13|once|TRBJ2-1
TGCGCCAGCAGCCAAGATCGGAATTGGGAGCAGTTCTTC
CASSQDRNWEQFF
>TRBV7-2|-|13|-|TRBJ2-5
TGTGCCAGCAGCTGGAGGGGGCAGGAGACCCAGTACTTC
CASSWRGQETQYF
>TRBV5-1|-|16|-|TRBJ2-3
TGCGCCAGCAGCTTGGCCACTGGGACAACCACAGATACGCAGTATTTT
CASSLATGTTTDTQYF
>TRBV27|-|14|-|TRBJ1-2
TGTGCCAGCAGGCACGACAGGCCTCCCTATGGCTACACCTTC
CASRHDRPPYGYTF
>TRBV4-1|TRBD1|15|once|TRBJ2-3
TGCGCCAGCAGCCCGGACAGGGCGAACACAGATACGCAGTATTTT
CASSPDRANTDTQYF
>TRBV5-8|-|16|-|TRBJ2-7
TGTGCCAGCAGCCTAAGTTCCTTGACTGCTTGGGGGGAGCAGTACTTC
CASSLSSLTAWGEQYF
>TRBV5-1|TRBD1|14|-|TRBJ1-1
TGCGCCAGCAGCTCCCAGGGGGGGCGGACTGAAGCTTTCTTT
CASSSQGGRTEAFF
>TRBV2|-|13|many|TRBJ1-1
TGTGCCAGCAGTCTGCAGCGGAACACTGAAGCTTTCTTT
CASSLQRNTEAFF
>TRBV27|TRBD2|16|once|TRBJ2-1
TGTGCCAGCACCCCCCGGCGGGCGGGAGGTTTGTATGAGCAGTTCTTC
CASTPRRAGGLYEQFF